These 18 T cell receptor beta chains were all obtained from the same sample, sequenced in a study of beta chain features in type 1 diabetes. Reverse transcribing all isolated RNA meant expressed TCRB transcripts were sequenced. Measured with immunoSEQ multiplex PCR; TCRdb has only the in-frame clones, and not every one. The top ten clones hold 0.02% to 0.03% of a sample with about 900,000 clones, 17% of them seen once. Sequencing was done on a sample of naive CD4+ T cells from blood. Every receptor here comes from a young woman in good health.

This chain's CDR3 is CASSRGGYTDTQYF. The CDR3 DNA follows: TGTGCCAGCAGCCGAGGGGGATACACAGATACGCAGTATTTT. This chain links TRBV7-3 with TRBJ2-3; D possibly corresponds to TRBD1 (6 bases). The length of the CDR3 is 14 residues. Trimming removed 5 bases at V and 2 bases at J, with 11 bases between. Germline V gives CDR1 SGHTA, CDR2 FQGTGA.

In this sample, this clone turned up a few times. The chain links TRBV21-1 to TRBJ1-5. TRBV21-1 is marked as a pseudogene. The CDR3 runs 14 residues. The chain's CDR3 is CASSKKRHPRPQHF. In DNA, the CDR3 is TGTGCCAGCAGCAAAAAGCGACATCCGAGGCCCCAGCATTTT.

This chain connects TRBV7-8 to TRBJ1-5, with a possible D match to TRBD1 (6 bases). Trimming took off 5 bases at V and 2 bases at J, with 16 bases between the two ends. The V gene's germline CDR1 is SGHVS and CDR2 FQNEAQ. The CDR3 is 16 residues long. DNA for the CDR3: TGTGCCAGCAGCGCAAACAGGGTTCTCGGCAATCAGCCCCAGCATTTT. This sequence encodes CASSANRVLGNQPQHF.

The chain carries TRBV5-1 and TRBJ2-3, with a weak D call TRBD1 (6 bases). Germline V lookup: CDR1 SGHRS, CDR2 YFSETQ. The CDR3 runs 15 residues. Trimming took off 4 bases at V and 0 bases at J, with 12 bases between the two ends. In DNA form, the CDR3 reads TGCGCCAGCAGCCAACGGACAGTTAGCACAGATACGCAGTATTTT. Amino acid sequence: CASSQRTVSTDTQYF.

This clone has a handful of counts. This rearrangement joins TRBV4-3 to TRBJ1-1; TRBD1 is a possible D gene (6 bases). The V gene's germline CDR1 is LGHNA and CDR2 YSLEER. Trimming shortened V by 5 bases and J by 6 bases, and 13 bases separated the two germline ends. The CDR3 is 13 amino acids. Here the CDR3 DNA reads TGCGCCAGCAGCACAGGGAGGGGGGCTGAAGCTTTCTTT. Protein sequence: CASSTGRGAEAFF.

This chain uses TRBV29-1 with TRBJ1-3; D not certain. The germline V gene encodes CDR1 SQVTM and CDR2 ANQGSEA. V was clipped by 6 bases and J by 0 bases, with 12 bases between them. The CDR3 consists of 14 residues. For the CDR3, the DNA is TGCAGCGTGGCCGTTAGCAGCTCTGGAAACACCATATATTTT. Encoded protein: CSVAVSSSGNTIYF.

This clone showed up just a few times. The chain couples TRBV11-3 to TRBJ2-5; no clear D. The CDR3 spans 12 residues. Trimming pared 4 bases from V and 3 bases from J, leaving 6 bases between. Per the germline V gene, CDR1 is SGHNT and CDR2 is YENEEA. CDR3 loop: CASSSREETQYF. The CDR3 DNA is TGTGCCAGCAGCTCCCGCGAAGAGACCCAGTACTTC.

This clone came up a few times. The V gene is TRBV7-2, the J gene TRBJ1-1, with D perhaps TRBD1 (6 bases). V lost 4 bases, J lost 1 base, and 13 bases lay in between. Germline CDR1 and CDR2: SGHTA and FQGNSA. The CDR3 consists of 15 residues. Here the CDR3 DNA reads TGTGCCAGCAGCTCCAGCTCGACAGGGAACACTGAAGCTTTCTTT. This encodes CASSSSSTGNTEAFF.

This chain joins TRBV19 and TRBJ1-1, with 10 bases aligning to TRBD1. Trimming cost V 3 bases and J 8 bases; bases outside gene matches: 6. Germline CDR1 reads LNHDA; CDR2 reads SQIVND (reference sequence). This CDR3 region has 14 residues. CDR3 DNA sequence: TGTGCCAGTAGTATCCGGGACAGGGGCACGGAAGCTTTCTTT. As protein: CASSIRDRGTEAFF.

The chain carries TRBV28 and TRBJ1-2; D is ambiguous. The CDR3 runs to 14 residues. V lost 3 bases and J lost 2, with 10 bases in between. Germline CDR1 reads MDHEN; CDR2 reads SYDVKM. The CDR3: CASSLDLENYGYTF. The CDR3 DNA is TGTGCCAGCAGTTTGGATTTGGAGAACTATGGCTACACCTTC.

With regard to this clone: The same CDR3 can be traced to other DNA sequences in this sample. The CDR3 is CASSKGGTSGSYEQYF. The CDR3 DNA is TGTGCCAGCAGTAAAGGTGGGACTAGCGGGAGCTACGAGCAGTACTTC. The V call is TRBV28, the J call TRBJ2-7; 14 nucleotides align to TRBD2. After removal of 5 bases from V and 3 bases from J, the junction contained 6 bases not matched to a gene. There are 16 residues in the CDR3. Germline CDR1 and CDR2: MDHEN and SYDVKM. The full variable domain, in which reference TRBV28 and TRBJ2-7 provide the parts outside the CDR3, is DVKVTQSSRYLVKRTGEKVFLECVQDMDHENMFWYRQDPGLGLRLIYFSYDVKMKEKGDIPEGYSVSREKKERFSLILESASTNQTSMYLCASSKGGTSGSYEQYFGPGTRLTVT.

There are a few counts of this clone. This sequence joins TRBV19 and TRBJ2-2; no reliable D call. The length of the CDR3 is 13 residues. V dropped 2 bases and J dropped 5 bases, with 6 bases sitting between them. Per germline, CDR1 LNHDA and CDR2 SQIVND (reference sequence). In DNA, the CDR3 is TGTGCCAGTAGTATATTACGGACCGGGGAGCTGTTTTTT. Amino acids: CASSILRTGELFF.

The rearrangement joins TRBV15 to TRBJ2-1; D unresolved. V was trimmed by 0 bases and J by 0 bases, leaving 15 bases between them. The CDR3 extends over 18 amino acids. In germline, CDR1 is LNHNV, CDR2 YYDKDF (reference sequence). In DNA form, the CDR3 reads TGTGCCACCAGCAGAGATAAGGCCTCCTTCATCTCCTACAATGAGCAGTTCTTC. Its translation is CATSRDKASFISYNEQFF.

In this sample, this clone turned up a few times. The chain is built from TRBV6-6 and TRBJ2-1, with 10 bases aligning to TRBD2. CDR1 is MNHNY, CDR2 SVGAGI, per germline (reference sequence). The CDR3 runs to 16 residues. V lost 6 bases, J lost 7 bases, and 12 bases stayed unmatched. The CDR3: CASSPAGSGRLNEQFF. The CDR3 DNA reads as TGTGCCAGCAGCCCCGCGGGTAGCGGGAGGTTAAATGAGCAGTTCTTC.

This clone has only a few counts. The chain has TRBV28 and TRBJ2-1, with 8 bases matching TRBD2. With 5 bases clipped from V and 8 bases from J, the junction kept 8 bases outside the gene matches. Germline V gene sequence: CDR1 MDHEN, CDR2 SYDVKM. The CDR3 has 14 amino acids. CDR3 sequence reads: CASSPRGGKDEQFF. The CDR3 DNA sequence: TGTGCCAGCAGTCCCCGCGGGGGGAAGGATGAGCAGTTCTTC.

The chain links TRBV15 to TRBJ1-1; no firm D call. The germline gives CDR1 LNHNV, CDR2 YYDKDF (reference sequence). The V gene lost 3 bases and the J gene lost 4 bases, with 12 bases spanning the gap. This CDR3 is 14 amino acids long. The CDR3 sequence is CATSRDTEGTEAFF. The CDR3 DNA follows: TGTGCCACCAGCAGGGATACAGAGGGCACTGAAGCTTTCTTT.

The genes are TRBV2 and TRBJ2-3; 8 bases align to TRBD1. The germline gives CDR1 SNHLY, CDR2 FYNNEI. CDR3 length equals 15 residues. V shed 5 bases, J shed 4 bases, and the junction held 8 bases outside the gene matches. CDR3: CASSQGTGSADTQYF. Here the CDR3 DNA reads TGTGCCAGCAGTCAAGGGACAGGCTCGGCAGATACGCAGTATTTT.

This clone was observed a few times. The rearrangement joins TRBV4-2 to TRBJ2-5; a weak D match, TRBD1 (5 bases). The V gene's germline CDR1 is LGHNA and CDR2 YNFKEQ. V lost 0 bases to trimming and J lost 1 base, with 15 bases between them. CDR3 length: 17 amino acids. CDR3 region: CASSQDRRETLQETQYF. CDR3 bases: TGTGCCAGCAGCCAAGATCGCAGGGAAACTCTCCAAGAGACCCAGTACTTC.